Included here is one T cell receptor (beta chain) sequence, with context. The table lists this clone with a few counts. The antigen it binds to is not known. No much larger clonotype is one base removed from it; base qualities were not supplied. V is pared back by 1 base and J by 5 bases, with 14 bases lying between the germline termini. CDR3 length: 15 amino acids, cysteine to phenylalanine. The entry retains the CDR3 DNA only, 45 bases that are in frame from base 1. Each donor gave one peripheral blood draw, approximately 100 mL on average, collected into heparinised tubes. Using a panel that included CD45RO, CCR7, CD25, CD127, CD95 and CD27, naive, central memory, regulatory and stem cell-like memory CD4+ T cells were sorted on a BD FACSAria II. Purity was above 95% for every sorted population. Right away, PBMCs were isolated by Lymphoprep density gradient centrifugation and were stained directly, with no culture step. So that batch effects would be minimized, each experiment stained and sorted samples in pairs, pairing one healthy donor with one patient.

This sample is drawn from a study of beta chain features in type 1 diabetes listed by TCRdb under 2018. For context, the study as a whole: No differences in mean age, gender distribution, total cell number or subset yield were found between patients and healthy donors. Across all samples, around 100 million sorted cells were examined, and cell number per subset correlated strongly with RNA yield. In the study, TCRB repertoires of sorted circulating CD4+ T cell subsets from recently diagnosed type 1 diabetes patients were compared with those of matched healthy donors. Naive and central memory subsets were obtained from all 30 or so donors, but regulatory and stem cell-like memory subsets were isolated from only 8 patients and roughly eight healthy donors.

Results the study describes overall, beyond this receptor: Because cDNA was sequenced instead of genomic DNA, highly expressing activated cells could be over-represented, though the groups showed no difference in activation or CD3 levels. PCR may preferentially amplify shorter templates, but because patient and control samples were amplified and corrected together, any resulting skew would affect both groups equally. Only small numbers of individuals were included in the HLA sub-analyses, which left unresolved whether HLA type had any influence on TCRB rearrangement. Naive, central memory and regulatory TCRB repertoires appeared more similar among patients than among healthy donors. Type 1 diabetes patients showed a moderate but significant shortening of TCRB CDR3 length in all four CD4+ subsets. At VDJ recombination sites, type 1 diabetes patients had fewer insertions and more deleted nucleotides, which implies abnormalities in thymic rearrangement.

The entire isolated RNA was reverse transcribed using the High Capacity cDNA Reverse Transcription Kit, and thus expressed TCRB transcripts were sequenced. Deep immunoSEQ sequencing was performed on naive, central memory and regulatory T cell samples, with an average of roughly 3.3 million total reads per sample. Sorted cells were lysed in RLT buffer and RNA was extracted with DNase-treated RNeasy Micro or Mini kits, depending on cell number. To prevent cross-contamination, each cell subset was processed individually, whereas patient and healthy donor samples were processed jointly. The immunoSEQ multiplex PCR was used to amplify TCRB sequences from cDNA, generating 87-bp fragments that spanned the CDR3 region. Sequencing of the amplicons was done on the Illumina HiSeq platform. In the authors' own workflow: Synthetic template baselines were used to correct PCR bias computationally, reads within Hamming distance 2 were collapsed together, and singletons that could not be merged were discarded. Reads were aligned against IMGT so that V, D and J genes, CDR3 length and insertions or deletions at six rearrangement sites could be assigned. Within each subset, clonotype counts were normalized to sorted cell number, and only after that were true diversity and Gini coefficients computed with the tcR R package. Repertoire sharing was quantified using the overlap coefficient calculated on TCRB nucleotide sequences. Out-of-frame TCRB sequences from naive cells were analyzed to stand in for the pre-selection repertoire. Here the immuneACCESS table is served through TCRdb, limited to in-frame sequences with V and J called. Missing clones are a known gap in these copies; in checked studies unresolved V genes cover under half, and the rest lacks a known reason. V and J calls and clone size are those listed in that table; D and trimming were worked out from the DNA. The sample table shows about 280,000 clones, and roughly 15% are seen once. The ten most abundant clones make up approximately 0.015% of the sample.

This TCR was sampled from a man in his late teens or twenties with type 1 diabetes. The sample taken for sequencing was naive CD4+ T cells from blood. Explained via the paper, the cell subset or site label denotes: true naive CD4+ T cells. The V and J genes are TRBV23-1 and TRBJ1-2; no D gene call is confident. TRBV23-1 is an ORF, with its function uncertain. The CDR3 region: CASSQFYREPYGYTF. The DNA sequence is TGCGCCAGCAGTCAATTTTATCGGGAACCTTATGGCTACACCTTC.